This is a list of T cell receptor beta chains from one sample in a study of metastatic and nonmetastatic thyroid tumors. TCRdb redid the clone calls on the PCR reads using MiXCR. This sample carries 5,000 or so clones, approximately 18% of them seen once, and the ten largest clones take about 5.7%. Sequenced material: adjacent normal tissue. The source of these receptors is a female donor with papillary thyroid cancer or a benign thyroid nodule (not recorded which). Some clones in this sample may be carry-over from other donors' samples. Both conserved end residues are part of each CDR3. The order of the fields is D gene, clone size, V gene, J gene, CDR3 DNA, CDR3 protein. The D gene is left open where the match is weak. Some rows have no size entry. The others give once, few or many, or a class for an expanded clone.

d_call: .
clone_size: .
v_call: TRBV11-2
j_call: TRBJ2-7
cdr3_nt: TGTGCCAGCAGCCCAGCCTACAGGGACGGGAGCTACGAGCAGTACTTC
cdr3_aa: CASSPAYRDGSYEQYF

d_call: TRBD2
clone_size: .
v_call: TRBV19
j_call: TRBJ2-7
cdr3_nt: TGTGCCAGTAGTTCCTCGACTAGCGGGCTCTCCTACGAGCAGTACTTC
cdr3_aa: CASSSSTSGLSYEQYF

d_call: .
clone_size: medium-sized
v_call: TRBV19
j_call: TRBJ1-2
cdr3_nt: TGTGCCAGTAGTAAAATCCCTCGGGAGGCGGATGGCTACACCTTC
cdr3_aa: CASSKIPREADGYTF

d_call: .
clone_size: many
v_call: TRBV18
j_call: TRBJ2-5
cdr3_nt: TGTGCCAGCTCACCACAGGAAGAGACCCAGTACTTC
cdr3_aa: CASSPQEETQYF

d_call: .
clone_size: .
v_call: TRBV6-5
j_call: TRBJ2-1
cdr3_nt: TGTGCCAGCAGAAACTCTTGGGGCTCCTACAATGAGCAGTTCTTC
cdr3_aa: CASRNSWGSYNEQFF

d_call: .
clone_size: .
v_call: TRBV6-1
j_call: TRBJ1-1
cdr3_nt: TGTGCCAGCAAACCTGTGGGTCGAGCTTTCTTT
cdr3_aa: CASKPVGRAFF

d_call: .
clone_size: .
v_call: TRBV30
j_call: TRBJ2-3
cdr3_nt: TGTGCCTGGAGTTTAGGGGACCCCACAGTAGATACGCAGTATTTT
cdr3_aa: CAWSLGDPTVDTQYF

d_call: .
clone_size: .
v_call: TRBV28
j_call: TRBJ1-5
cdr3_nt: TGTGCCAGCAGTTTGGCAGGCAGGGTCAATCAGCCCCAGCATTTT
cdr3_aa: CASSLAGRVNQPQHF

d_call: .
clone_size: medium-sized
v_call: TRBV6-1
j_call: TRBJ1-2
cdr3_nt: TGTGCCAGCGGGGGGGTCTATGGCTACACCTTC
cdr3_aa: CASGGVYGYTF

d_call: .
clone_size: .
v_call: TRBV5-1
j_call: TRBJ2-7
cdr3_nt: TGCGCCAGCAGCTTGGTGGGTGGTTCTTACGAGCAGTACTTC
cdr3_aa: CASSLVGGSYEQYF

d_call: .
clone_size: many
v_call: TRBV3-1
j_call: TRBJ1-3
cdr3_nt: TGTGCCAGCAGCTTTAGCGGGGAGGCTGGAAACACCATATATTTT
cdr3_aa: CASSFSGEAGNTIYF

d_call: TRBD1
clone_size: .
v_call: TRBV5-6
j_call: TRBJ1-2
cdr3_nt: TGTGCCAGTGGGCCTACAGGGGGGTGTGAATATGGCTACACCTTC
cdr3_aa: CASGPTGGCEYGYTF

d_call: TRBD1
clone_size: few
v_call: TRBV2
j_call: TRBJ1-6
cdr3_nt: TGTGCCAGCAGTGAAGTCGGACAGGGGAATTCACCCCTCCACTTT
cdr3_aa: CASSEVGQGNSPLHF

d_call: .
clone_size: .
v_call: TRBV5-1
j_call: TRBJ1-1
cdr3_nt: TGCGCCAGCAGCACGGCTAGAGGGGGGAACACTGAAGCTTTCTTT
cdr3_aa: CASSTARGGNTEAFF

d_call: .
clone_size: .
v_call: TRBV6-2/TRBV6-3
j_call: TRBJ1-2
cdr3_nt: TGTGCCAGCAGTTACGTTCCGGACAAGGGCTATGGCTACACCTTC
cdr3_aa: CASSYVPDKGYGYTF

d_call: .
clone_size: .
v_call: TRBV6-1
j_call: TRBJ1-1
cdr3_nt: TGTGCCAGCACAGGGAGGACTGAAGCTTTCTTT
cdr3_aa: CASTGRTEAFF

d_call: .
clone_size: .
v_call: TRBV28
j_call: TRBJ2-2
cdr3_nt: TGTGCCAGTAGTCCTCTCAGCGGGCTGAACACCGGGGAGCTGTTTTTT
cdr3_aa: CASSPLSGLNTGELFF